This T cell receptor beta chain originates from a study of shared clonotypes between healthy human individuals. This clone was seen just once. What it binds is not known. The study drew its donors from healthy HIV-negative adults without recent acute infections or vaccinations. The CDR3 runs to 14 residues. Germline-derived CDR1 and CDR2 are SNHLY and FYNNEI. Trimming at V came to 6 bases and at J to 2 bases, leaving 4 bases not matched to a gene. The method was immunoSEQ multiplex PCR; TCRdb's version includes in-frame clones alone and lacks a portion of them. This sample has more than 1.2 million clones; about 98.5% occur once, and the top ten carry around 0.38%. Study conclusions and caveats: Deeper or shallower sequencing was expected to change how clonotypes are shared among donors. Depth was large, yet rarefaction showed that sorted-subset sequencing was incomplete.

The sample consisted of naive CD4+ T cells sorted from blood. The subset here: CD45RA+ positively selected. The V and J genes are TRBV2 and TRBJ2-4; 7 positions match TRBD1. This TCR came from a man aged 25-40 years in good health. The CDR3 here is CASREQGSKNIQYF. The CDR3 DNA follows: TGTGCCAGCAGGGAACAGGGGTCCAAAAACATTCAGTACTTC.